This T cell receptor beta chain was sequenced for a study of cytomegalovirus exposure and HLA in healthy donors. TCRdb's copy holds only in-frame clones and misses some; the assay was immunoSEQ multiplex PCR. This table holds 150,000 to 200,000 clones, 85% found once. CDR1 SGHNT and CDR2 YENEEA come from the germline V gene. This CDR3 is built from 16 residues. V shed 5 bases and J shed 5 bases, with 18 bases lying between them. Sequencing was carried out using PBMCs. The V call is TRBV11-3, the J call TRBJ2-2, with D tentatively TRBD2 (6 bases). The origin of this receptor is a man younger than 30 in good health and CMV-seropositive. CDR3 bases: TGTGCCAGCAGCCCCGGGTCTAGCGTTATAACCGGGGAGCTGTTTTTT. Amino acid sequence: CASSPGSSVITGELFF.